This T cell receptor (beta chain) was obtained from a study of blood T cell repertoires in COVID-19. Under the authors' procedure: Researchers report that nucleated cell counts were estimated from reference gene primer amplification. Assay: immunoSEQ multiplex PCR; the TCRdb copy retains only in-frame clones and omits some. The DNA gave D and trimming, while V, J and clone size come from that table. The sample contains about 190,000 clones, about 85% of which appear only once. Input material: peripheral blood. The source is a human donor in a cohort sampled during active COVID-19.

DNA for the CDR3: TGCGCCAGCAGCTTGGCCGGGGGACTCTATGGCTACACCTTC. As protein: CASSLAGGLYGYTF. This chain links TRBV5-1 with TRBJ1-2; possibly TRBD1 for D (5 bases). The CDR3 contains 14 residues. CDR1 and CDR2 from the germline V gene are SGHRS and YFSETQ. V gave up 0 bases and J gave up 4 bases, with 10 bases separating them.